This entry is about one T cell receptor beta chain. These data belong to a study of radiation and T cells in renal cell carcinoma. The method was immunoSEQ multiplex PCR; TCRdb's version includes in-frame clones alone and lacks a portion of them. Of over 35,000 clones detected, around four fifths appear once; the ten largest clones hold 27%. Time point given: blood 4 weeks post-SBRT, at nephrectomy. As to treatment: 15 Gy SBRT to primary tumor, nephrectomy 4 weeks later. Clear cell pathology was present in this patient's renal cell carcinoma. V lost 2 bases and J lost 5, with 12 bases in between. The CDR3 is 14 residues long. Germline-derived CDR1 and CDR2 are SGHRS and YFSETQ.

The sequence derives from a woman aged 70-85 years with renal cell carcinoma. The chain links TRBV5-1 to TRBJ2-3, with TRBD2 as a possible D gene (6 bases). The sample in question was blood, obtained from a patient whose treatment included radiotherapy and nephrectomy. The CDR3 coding sequence is TGCGCCAGCAGCTTCGGAGGGGACGAAGATACGCAGTATTTT. Translation gives CASSFGGDEDTQYF.